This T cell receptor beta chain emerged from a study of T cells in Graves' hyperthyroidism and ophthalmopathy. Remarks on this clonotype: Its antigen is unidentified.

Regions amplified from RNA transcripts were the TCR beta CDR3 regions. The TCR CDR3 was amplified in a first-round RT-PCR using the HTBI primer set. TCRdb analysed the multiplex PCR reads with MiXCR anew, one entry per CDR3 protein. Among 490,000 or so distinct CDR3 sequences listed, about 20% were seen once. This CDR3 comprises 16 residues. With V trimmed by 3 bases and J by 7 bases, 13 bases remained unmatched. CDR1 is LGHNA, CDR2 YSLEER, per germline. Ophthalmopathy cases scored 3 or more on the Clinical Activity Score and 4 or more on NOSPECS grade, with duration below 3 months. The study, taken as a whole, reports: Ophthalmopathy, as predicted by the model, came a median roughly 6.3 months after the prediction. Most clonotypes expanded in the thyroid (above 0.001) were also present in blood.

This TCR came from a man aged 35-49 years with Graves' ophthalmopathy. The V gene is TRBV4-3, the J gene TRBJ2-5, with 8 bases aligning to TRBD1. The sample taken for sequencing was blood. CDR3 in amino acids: CASSQSRDRPPGTQYF. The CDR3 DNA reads TGCGCCAGCAGCCAGAGCCGGGACAGGCCCCCCGGGACCCAGTACTTC.